This T cell receptor (beta chain) was identified in a study of siplizumab effects on memory and regulatory T cells. The CDR3 has 14 residues. From germline, CDR1 is MNHNY and CDR2 SVGAGI (reference sequence). The V gene lost 0 bases and the J gene lost 6 bases, with 11 bases spanning the gap. Clones were read by immunoSEQ multiplex PCR, and TCRdb kept only the in-frame ones, dropping some. The data hold roughly 100,000 clones, with about 93% observed a single time. The TCR originated in a human donor in good health. This rearrangement joins TRBV6-6 to TRBJ1-2; a weak D match, TRBD1 (5 bases). The sample comprised CD4+ T cells sorted from blood. CDR3 protein: CASSYSPRGDGYTF. The CDR3 DNA sequence: TGTGCCAGCAGTTACTCGCCGCGGGGGGATGGCTACACCTTC.